The 24 T cell receptor beta chains reported below all come from one sample, sequenced in a study. MiXCR, applied by TCRdb to the RT-PCR reads, yields one record per CDR3 protein. The table records 550,000 to 750,000 distinct CDR3 sequences, 14% of them present only once. Sequenced input: memory CD4+ T cells from blood. The receptors originated from a female donor in good health, serving as a healthy control.

The chain is built from TRBV6-5 and TRBJ2-7, with 8 bases that match TRBD1. This CDR3 region has 15 residues. J lost 3 bases, V lost 7 bases, and 11 bases had no gene match. Per the germline V gene, CDR1 is MNHEY and CDR2 is SVGAGI. The CDR3 DNA follows: TGTGCCAGCAAATTAGCGAGACAGGGGCACTACGAGCAGTACTTC. It yields the protein CASKLARQGHYEQYF.

The chain uses TRBV20-1 and TRBJ1-2, with 9 bases fitting TRBD1. This CDR3 contains 12 residues. CDR1 is DFQATT and CDR2 is SNEGSKA in the germline V gene (reference sequence). The ends lost 8 bases at V and 10 bases at J; junction bases unmatched: 11. The CDR3 region is CSFPRDRALYTF. CDR3 nucleotide sequence: TGCAGTTTCCCCCGGGACAGGGCCCTCTACACCTTC.

This clonotype occurred a few times. The V gene is TRBV7-8, the J gene TRBJ2-5; D is possibly TRBD1 (5 bases). The CDR3 runs 15 residues. With 6 bases removed from V and 5 bases from J, the gap between germline ends came to 19 bases. CDR1 is SGHVS and CDR2 is FQNEAQ in the germline V gene. The CDR3 sequence: CASRHNWFRGETQYF. The CDR3 coding sequence is TGTGCCAGCAGACATAACTGGTTTAGGGGCGAGACCCAGTACTTC.

The table lists this clonotype with many counts. The chain links TRBV7-2 to TRBJ2-1, with D perhaps given as TRBD1 or TRBD2 (6 bases each). The CDR3 has 16 residues. Trimming pared 2 bases from V and 0 bases from J, leaving 11 bases between. Germline V gene data show CDR1 as SGHTA and CDR2 as FQGNSA. The CDR3 DNA reads TGTGCCAGCAGCTTATCCCGGGGGCCCTCCTACAATGAGCAGTTCTTC. The encoded protein is CASSLSRGPSYNEQFF.

J is TRBJ2-1 and V is TRBV20-1; D possibly uses TRBD1 or TRBD2 (5 bases each). Per germline, CDR1 DFQATT and CDR2 SNEGSKA (reference sequence). V was cut by 0 bases and J by 4 bases, with 13 bases left in between. This CDR3 is built from 15 residues. The CDR3 nucleotides read TGCAGTGCTAGAGAGAGGGGTCGGGTTTACAATGAGCAGTTCTTC. The encoded protein is CSARERGRVYNEQFF.

Only a few counts were recorded for this clonotype. The V gene is TRBV20-1, the J gene TRBJ1-5, with a weak D call TRBD1 (5 bases). V gave up 4 bases and J gave up 4 bases, with 20 bases separating them. This CDR3 region has 16 residues. Per germline, CDR1 DFQATT and CDR2 SNEGSKA (reference sequence). CDR3 nucleotides: TGCAGTGCTACTAAATTCGAAGGGGTGGGGAATCAGCCCCAGCATTTT. Translation: CSATKFEGVGNQPQHF.

The chain is built from TRBV30 and TRBJ1-1; D uncertain. Trimming shortened V by 6 bases and J by 1 base, and 15 bases separated the two germline ends. Looked up from germline, CDR1 is GTSNPN and CDR2 is SVGIG (reference sequence). CDR3 length: 14 amino acids. CDR3 nucleotide sequence: TGTGCCTGCCTCCTGCGCTTGGGGAACACTGAAGCTTTCTTT. Its translation: CACLLRLGNTEAFF.

This clonotype was observed a handful of times. Written as DNA, the CDR3 is TGTGCCAGCAGTTTAGTGGGACAGACTCCTAACTATGGCTACACCTTC. Translated: CASSLVGQTPNYGYTF. V and J are TRBV28 and TRBJ1-2; 7 bases match TRBD1. In germline, CDR1 is MDHEN, CDR2 SYDVKM. CDR3 length equals 16 residues. V lost 2 bases, J lost 0 bases, and 6 bases stayed unmatched.

This clonotype was seen more than once but under ten times. In DNA, the CDR3 is TGTGCCAGCAGTTTATCCCCGGAGAACTATGGCTACACCTTC. Protein product: CASSLSPENYGYTF. This rearrangement joins TRBV12-3 or TRBV12-4 to TRBJ1-2; no firm D call. Trimming stripped 2 bases from V and 2 bases from J, with 9 bases between. The CDR3 runs to 14 residues.

This clonotype occurred many times. This CDR3 fails to terminate in the conserved phenylalanine or tryptophan, so it likely reflects a read error. The limits of the CDR3 on the DNA are not certain, so only TCRdb's listed CDR3 is given. The chain has TRBV6-6 and TRBJ1-1; the D call TRBD1 from the table was never checked on the DNA. Including both end residues, the CDR3 is 13 amino acids long. Germline CDR1 reads MNHNY; CDR2 reads SVGAGI (reference sequence). The CDR3 loop reads CASSPATGVGALG.

The rearrangement uses TRBV6-1 and TRBJ2-2; TRBD1 matches at 10 bases. CDR3 length: 16 amino acids. Germline V gene lookup returns CDR1 MNHNS and CDR2 SASEGT. Trimming took 4 bases from V and 1 from J; bases not matched to a gene: 3. The CDR3 region has the DNA TGTGCCAGCAGTGGGGGACAGGGGTGGAACACCGGGGAGCTGTTTTTT. Translating gives CASSGGQGWNTGELFF.

The genes are TRBV24-1 and TRBJ2-1; D call uncertain. The germline V gene has CDR1 KGHDR and CDR2 SFDVKD. This CDR3 is built from 14 residues. Trimming took 2 bases from V and 4 from J, leaving 8 bases between them. CDR3 coding DNA: TGTGCCACCAGTGATTGGGTTAAGTACAATGAGCAGTTCTTC. This translates into CATSDWVKYNEQFF.

There are a few counts of this clonotype. J is TRBJ1-2 and V is TRBV20-1; TRBD1 matches at 11 bases. Per the germline V gene, CDR1 is DFQATT and CDR2 is SNEGSKA (reference sequence). The CDR3 covers 15 residues. Losses at the gene ends were 4 bases for V and 6 bases for J; bases not matched to a gene: 10. The CDR3 is CSATITGTGGNGYTF. The DNA for the CDR3 is TGCAGTGCTACCATAACCGGGACAGGGGGAAATGGCTACACCTTC.

V is TRBV24-1 and J is TRBJ2-4, with a weak D call TRBD1 (6 bases). Trimming left V 5 bases short and J 5 bases short, with 18 bases between. The CDR3 totals 16 residues. The germline V gene encodes CDR1 KGHDR and CDR2 SFDVKD. CDR3 region: CATSGTASYPENIQYF. The CDR3 region has the DNA TGTGCCACCAGTGGGACAGCCTCTTATCCGGAAAACATTCAGTACTTC.

This clonotype was counted a few times. The chain is built from TRBV15 and TRBJ2-4; 7 nucleotides line up with TRBD1. The CDR3 consists of 16 residues. Germline-derived CDR1 and CDR2 are LNHNV and YYDKDF (reference sequence). V shed 0 bases and J 2 bases; nucleotides not matched to a gene: 4. The CDR3 region has the DNA TGTGCCACCAGCAGAGAGACAGGGCTTCCCAAAAACATTCAGTACTTC. It specifies CATSRETGLPKNIQYF.

The V gene is TRBV12-3 or TRBV12-4, the J gene TRBJ1-3; 11 positions agree with TRBD1. The V and J ends lost 5 bases and 4 bases, in that order; junction bases with no gene match: 4. The CDR3 runs 15 residues. DNA of the CDR3: TGTGCCAGCAGTCGGACAGGGGGCGACGGAAACACCATATATTTT. Its protein is CASSRTGGDGNTIYF.

The V call is TRBV7-2, the J call TRBJ2-1, with a weak D call TRBD1 (7 bases). From germline, CDR1 is SGHTA and CDR2 FQGNSA. With 5 bases removed from V and 8 bases from J, the gap between germline ends came to 13 bases. This CDR3 is 13 amino acids long. The CDR3 sequence is CASSPRGADEQFF. For the CDR3, the DNA is TGTGCCAGCAGCCCCAGGGGGGCGGATGAGCAGTTCTTC.

The chain joins TRBV28 to TRBJ2-7; the match to TRBD2 covers 8 bases. The length of the CDR3 is 15 residues. Germline CDR1 MDHEN, CDR2 SYDVKM. V lost 10 bases, J lost 4 bases, and 15 bases stayed unmatched. The CDR3 loop reads CATSPPASGSYEQYF. The CDR3 DNA reads TGTGCCACCTCTCCCCCGGCTAGCGGGTCTTACGAGCAGTACTTC.

The chain combines TRBV7-2 with TRBJ2-6; unclear D gene. Trimming removed 2 bases from V and 0 bases from J, with 5 bases in between. The germline CDR1 and CDR2 sequences are SGHTA and FQGNSA. This CDR3 contains 15 residues. In DNA, the CDR3 is TGTGCCAGCAGCTTAAAGAGCTCTGGGGCCAACGTCCTGACTTTC. It specifies CASSLKSSGANVLTF.

This clonotype has more than one count but fewer than ten. The chain carries TRBV7-8 and TRBJ2-5, with D possibly TRBD1 on 6 matching bases. From germline, CDR1 is SGHVS and CDR2 FQNEAQ. CDR3 length equals 16 residues. V lost 2 bases to trimming and J lost 1 base, with 14 bases between them. The CDR3 DNA sequence: TGTGCCAGCAGCTTAATGGGGATGGGGGCCCAAGAGACCCAGTACTTC. As protein: CASSLMGMGAQETQYF.

This clonotype came up many times. The V and J genes are TRBV4-3 and TRBJ2-2; unclear D gene. The CDR3 is 15 residues long. Per germline, CDR1 LGHNA and CDR2 YSLEER. Trimming pared 4 bases from V and 8 bases from J, leaving 17 bases between. Here the CDR3 reads CASSPDPRYGGELFF. The CDR3 DNA follows: TGCGCCAGCAGCCCCGACCCCCGATATGGGGGGGAGCTGTTTTTT.

This clonotype was counted at least ten times. V is TRBV20-1 and J is TRBJ1-6; possible D gene TRBD1, 6 bases. V lost 3 bases, J lost 6 bases, and 21 bases lay in between. The germline V gene has CDR1 DFQATT and CDR2 SNEGSKA (reference sequence). This CDR3 is built from 17 residues. The CDR3 loop is CSARGSWVGQTNSPLHF. In DNA, the CDR3 is TGCAGTGCTAGGGGGAGTTGGGTAGGACAGACTAATTCACCCCTCCACTTT.

This clonotype has a handful of counts. V gene TRBV9 combines with J gene TRBJ1-3, with D hard to call. This CDR3 has 17 amino acids. With 4 bases removed from V and 0 bases from J, the gap between germline ends came to 17 bases. Germline V gene sequence: CDR1 SGDLS, CDR2 YYNGEE. In nucleotides, the CDR3 is TGTGCCAGCAGCCCGAGTTCGGGTACAAGCTCTGGAAACACCATATATTTT. Protein: CASSPSSGTSSGNTIYF.

This clonotype was recorded many times. The CDR3 loop reads CASSLAPTGAGANVLTF. The CDR3 bases are TGTGCCAGCAGTTTAGCTCCCACAGGGGCTGGGGCCAACGTCCTGACTTTC. This chain connects TRBV12-3 or TRBV12-4 to TRBJ2-6; 7 positions agree with TRBD1. This CDR3 is built from 17 residues. The V and J ends lost 0 bases and 2 bases, in that order; junction bases with no gene match: 4.